This passage covers 17 T cell receptor beta chains from one sample sequenced in a study of OX40 agonist ivuxolimab in advanced cancers. Using immunoSEQ multiplex PCR, the repertoire was profiled, and TCRdb retains in-frame clones only, with some absent. The sample includes 30,000 to 35,000 clones, roughly 84% of them seen just once. Specimen: CD4+ or CD8+ T cells sorted from blood, collected in a trial of the OX40 agonist ivuxolimab. The origin of the receptors is an adult with an advanced solid tumor such as melanoma, head and neck, liver or kidney cancer.

The CDR3 reads CASSSGQLDIYGYTF. CDR3 nucleotide sequence: TGTGCCAGCAGCTCCGGACAGCTGGATATCTATGGCTACACCTTC. The chain is built from TRBV7-3 and TRBJ1-2; a possible D gene is TRBD1 (6 bases). Germline V gene data show CDR1 as SGHTA and CDR2 as FQGTGA. V lost 4 bases and J 4 bases, leaving 16 bases between the germline ends. The CDR3 runs 15 residues.

V usage is TRBV30 and J usage is TRBJ1-1, with D perhaps matching TRBD1 (5 bases). The V end lost 0 bases, the J end lost 7 bases, and 9 bases lay between the germline ends. Germline-derived CDR1 and CDR2 are GTSNPN and SVGIG (reference sequence). The CDR3 spans 12 residues. CDR3 residues: CAWSVPGDEAFF. In DNA form, the CDR3 reads TGTGCCTGGAGTGTACCGGGGGATGAAGCTTTCTTT.

The chain employs TRBV6-4 and TRBJ2-1; D possibly uses TRBD1 or TRBD2 (5 bases each). The V gene lost 6 bases and the J gene lost 5 bases, with 14 bases spanning the gap. There are 14 residues in the CDR3. Germline CDR1 and CDR2: MRHNA and SNTAGT. The DNA for the CDR3 is TGTGCCAGCAGCCTGTCGGGACGGGACAATGAGCAGTTCTTC. Its protein product is CASSLSGRDNEQFF.

This clone was detected a few times. The chain employs TRBV9 and TRBJ1-5; D is perhaps TRBD1 (5 bases). The V gene lost 7 bases and the J gene lost 4 bases, with 18 bases spanning the gap. CDR3 length equals 15 residues. The germline CDR1 and CDR2 sequences are SGDLS and YYNGEE. DNA of the CDR3: TGTGCCAGCGGCCCTGGGGGAGGACCAAATCAGCCCCAGCATTTT. This codes for CASGPGGGPNQPQHF.

The gene calls are TRBV9 and TRBJ1-2, with TRBD1 as a possible D gene (5 bases). With 3 bases removed from V and 2 bases from J, the gap between germline ends came to 11 bases. This CDR3 comprises 14 residues. From germline, CDR1 is SGDLS and CDR2 YYNGEE. CDR3: CASSEHGGNYGYTF. As DNA, the CDR3 is TGTGCCAGCAGCGAGCACGGGGGGAACTATGGCTACACCTTC.

The rearrangement uses TRBV28 and TRBJ2-1; 9 nucleotides line up with TRBD2. With 5 bases clipped from V and 1 base from J, the junction kept 9 bases outside the gene matches. The V gene's germline CDR1 is MDHEN and CDR2 SYDVKM. The CDR3 is 17 residues long. In DNA form, the CDR3 reads TGTGCCAGCAGTCCGGGCACAGCGGGGGGTTCCTACAATGAGCAGTTCTTC. Amino acids: CASSPGTAGGSYNEQFF.

The sample holds a few counts of this clone. The V and J genes are TRBV9 and TRBJ1-5, with D possibly matching TRBD1 (6 bases). Germline lookup yields CDR1 SGDLS and CDR2 YYNGEE. V shed 3 bases and J shed 6 bases, with 10 bases lying between them. CDR3 length equals 13 residues. The CDR3 here is CASSAGGGQPQHF. Here the CDR3 DNA reads TGTGCCAGCAGCGCGGGGGGCGGTCAGCCCCAGCATTTT.

V usage is TRBV4-1 and J usage is TRBJ2-1; 8 bases fit TRBD2. Per the germline V gene, CDR1 is MGHRA and CDR2 is YSYEKL. The V and J ends lost 0 bases and 9 bases, in that order; junction bases with no gene match: 13. This CDR3 has 17 residues. The CDR3 sequence is CASSQELRAGAGGEQFF. CDR3 sequence (DNA): TGCGCCAGCAGCCAAGAACTCCGAGCGGGGGCGGGGGGTGAGCAGTTCTTC.

The V call is TRBV5-1, the J call TRBJ2-1; D gene ambiguous. The CDR3 runs to 13 residues. Germline-derived CDR1 and CDR2 are SGHRS and YFSETQ. Trimming shortened V by 3 bases and J by 7 bases, and 11 bases separated the two germline ends. The CDR3 nucleotides are TGCGCCAGCAGCTCCAACAGTAGAAATGAGCAGTTCTTC. The encoded protein is CASSSNSRNEQFF.

The V call is TRBV7-2, the J call TRBJ2-1; D may be TRBD1 (5 bases). CDR1 and CDR2 (germline): SGHTA, FQGNSA. Trimming left V 3 bases short and J 6 bases short, with 9 bases between. The CDR3 consists of 13 residues. The CDR3 DNA sequence: TGTGCCAGCAGCTTCTCCAGGGTCAATGAGCAGTTCTTC. Translated, it gives CASSFSRVNEQFF.

V gene TRBV7-3 combines with J gene TRBJ2-1, with 10 nucleotides matching TRBD1. The germline V gene has CDR1 SGHTA and CDR2 FQGTGA. The V gene end was trimmed by 2 bases and the J gene end by 7 bases; junction bases not matched to a gene: 14. The CDR3 totals 18 residues. CDR3 DNA sequence: TGTGCCAGCAGCTTAGACCATCGTTGGGACAGGGGAGGGAATGAGCAGTTCTTC. Residues: CASSLDHRWDRGGNEQFF.

V usage is TRBV6-1 and J usage is TRBJ2-1; 11 bases are shared with TRBD2. V was pared by 10 bases and J by 3 bases, with 8 bases of the junction left unmatched. Germline V CDR1 and CDR2: MNHNS, SASEGT. This CDR3 comprises 15 residues. The CDR3 DNA is TGTGCCATCGCCTGGACTAGCGGGCACTACAATGAGCAGTTCTTC. Protein: CAIAWTSGHYNEQFF.

V gene TRBV5-4 combines with J gene TRBJ1-6; D is uncertain. From germline, CDR1 is SGHNT and CDR2 YYREEE (reference sequence). Trimming removed 4 bases at V and 9 bases at J, with 17 bases between. There are 15 residues in the CDR3. CDR3 DNA: TGTGCCAGCAGCCCCGGAACGGGGTCGGGTTCACCCCTCCACTTT. This encodes CASSPGTGSGSPLHF.

The chain is built from TRBV28 and TRBJ2-2, with 10 bases fitting TRBD1. CDR1 and CDR2 from the germline V gene are MDHEN and SYDVKM. V shed 6 bases and J 4 bases; nucleotides not matched to a gene: 11. The CDR3 contains 17 residues. CDR3 in amino acids: CASRRGTGDISTGELFF. The DNA for the CDR3 is TGTGCCAGCAGACGTGGGACAGGGGACATTAGCACCGGGGAGCTGTTTTTT. Together with reference TRBV28 and TRBJ2-2, the CDR3 gives the full variable domain: DVKVTQSSRYLVKRTGEKVFLECVQDMDHENMFWYRQDPGLGLRLIYFSYDVKMKEKGDIPEGYSVSREKKERFSLILESASTNQTSMYLCASRRGTGDISTGELFFGEGSRLTVL.

This clone was picked up one time. V usage is TRBV30 and J usage is TRBJ1-4; D is ambiguous. Deletions cut 6 bases from V and 8 bases from J, with 7 bases between. There are 10 residues in the CDR3. Looked up from germline, CDR1 is GTSNPN and CDR2 is SVGIG (reference sequence). Written as DNA, the CDR3 is TGTGCCTGCGGAGGGGAAAAACTGTTTTTT. Translating gives CACGGEKLFF.

The chain has TRBV9 and TRBJ1-2, with D uncertain. The CDR3 sequence is 13 residues long. V was shortened by 6 bases and J by 4 bases, with 13 bases between the two germline ends. CDR1 SGDLS and CDR2 YYNGEE come from the germline V gene. In DNA form, the CDR3 reads TGTGCCAGCAACCCCGGCGGAATCTATGGCTACACCTTC. Protein sequence: CASNPGGIYGYTF.

The rearrangement links TRBV11-3 to TRBJ2-7, with a weak D call TRBD1 (6 bases). The CDR3 totals 16 residues. Trimming shortened V by 5 bases and J by 3 bases, and 20 bases separated the two germline ends. Germline V CDR1 and CDR2: SGHNT, YENEEA. In DNA, the CDR3 is TGTGCCAGCAGCCCAGGGTCGGCGGAAGGGGGCTACGAGCAGTACTTC. This sequence encodes CASSPGSAEGGYEQYF.